The clone carrying this T cell receptor (beta chain) was picked up a small number of times. The antigen is undetermined. In building TCR beta libraries, iRepertoire HTBI primers were used together with Arm-PCR of CDR3 regions. Using its own MiXCR run on the multiplex PCR reads, TCRdb lists one record per CDR3 protein. The sample lists fewer than 650,000 distinct CDR3 sequences; approximately 16% were seen once. This entry comes from a study of regulatory T cells in long-lasting Graves disease. The study, taken as a whole, reports: Favoring TRBV28, TRBJ1-2 and TRBJ2-5 was a feature seen in persistent disease.

CDR3 length: 17 residues. The trim removed 3 bases at V and 9 bases at J, leaving 17 bases unmatched. Germline assignment: CDR1 MNHEY and CDR2 SMNVEV (reference sequence). As to time point: newly diagnosed GD, antithyroid drugs for less than 3 months. The TCR library used RNA extracted from PBMCs. Patients were from an endocrinology department in Xi'an, China. These data also featured in a second study, about T cells in Graves' hyperthyroidism and ophthalmopathy.

The source is a man aged 18 to 29 with Graves disease. The sequenced sample was peripheral blood mononuclear cells (PBMCs), obtained at new diagnosis, from a patient treated with antithyroid drugs. The rearrangement joins TRBV27 to TRBJ2-1; TRBD1 aligns across 7 bases. The CDR3 DNA follows: TGTGCCAGCAGTTTCGGCTTCGGGGACAGACACTCCGGTGAGCAGTTCTTC. Translating gives CASSFGFGDRHSGEQFF.